The rows below give T cell receptor beta chains drawn from one sample of a study of blood T cell repertoires in COVID-19. Libraries were prepared by immunoSEQ multiplex PCR; TCRdb keeps only in-frame clonotypes and omits some of them. This table holds under 450,000 clones, approximately 80% found once. Sequencing was carried out using peripheral blood. Source of these receptors: a human donor with acute or convalescent COVID-19. The donor label of this sample is uncertain. Both conserved end residues are part of each CDR3. The order of the fields is CDR3 DNA, CDR3 protein, V gene, D gene, J gene, clone size. D genes are given only for firm matches. Where a row states a size, it is once, few, many or the class of an expanded clone; other rows omit it.

CDR3 DNA: TGTGCCAGCAGTTTTCGAGATACGCAGTATTTT
CDR3 protein: CASSFRDTQYF
V gene: TRBV12-3/TRBV12-4
D gene: NA
J gene: TRBJ2-3
clone size: few

CDR3 DNA: TGTGCCAGCAGTTGGACATTCCCGAATCAAGGTGAAGCTTTCTTT
CDR3 protein: CASSWTFPNQGEAFF
V gene: TRBV6-5
D gene: NA
J gene: TRBJ1-1
clone size: NA

CDR3 DNA: TGTGCCAGCAGCTTGGGGGACAGGGACTATGGCTACACCTTC
CDR3 protein: CASSLGDRDYGYTF
V gene: TRBV5-6
D gene: TRBD1
J gene: TRBJ1-2
clone size: NA

CDR3 DNA: TGCGCCAGCAGCCAAGATGGCCAGGGGGACGGAGAGACCCAGTACTTC
CDR3 protein: CASSQDGQGDGETQYF
V gene: TRBV4-1
D gene: TRBD1
J gene: TRBJ2-5
clone size: NA

CDR3 DNA: TGTGCCAGTAGTATAGTTGCGCCGGACAGGGGCTATGGCTACACCTTC
CDR3 protein: CASSIVAPDRGYGYTF
V gene: TRBV19
D gene: TRBD1
J gene: TRBJ1-2
clone size: NA

CDR3 DNA: TGTGCCTGGAGTGGTGGGGACAGGGTCGAGCAGTACTTC
CDR3 protein: CAWSGGDRVEQYF
V gene: TRBV30
D gene: TRBD1
J gene: TRBJ2-7
clone size: NA

CDR3 DNA: TGTGCCACCCTAAACCAGGGGGCACGTACTGAAGCTTTCTTT
CDR3 protein: CATLNQGARTEAFF
V gene: TRBV9
D gene: TRBD1
J gene: TRBJ1-1
clone size: NA

CDR3 DNA: TGTGCCAGCAGCCCAGGGACTAGCGCAGATACGCAGTATTTT
CDR3 protein: CASSPGTSADTQYF
V gene: TRBV7-6
D gene: TRBD2
J gene: TRBJ2-3
clone size: NA

CDR3 DNA: TGTGCCAGCAGCATGCGCGGGGGGCACACAGATACGCAGTATTTT
CDR3 protein: CASSMRGGHTDTQYF
V gene: TRBV7-9
D gene: TRBD2
J gene: TRBJ2-3
clone size: few

CDR3 DNA: TGTGCCAGCAGCCTCGGGACTAGCGGGTTTGAGACCCAGTACTTC
CDR3 protein: CASSLGTSGFETQYF
V gene: TRBV11-2
D gene: TRBD2
J gene: TRBJ2-5
clone size: NA

CDR3 DNA: TGTGCCAGCAGCTTTCCCCCCGGGAGTAGCACAGATACGCAGTATTTT
CDR3 protein: CASSFPPGSSTDTQYF
V gene: TRBV5-8
D gene: NA
J gene: TRBJ2-3
clone size: NA

CDR3 DNA: TGCGCCAGCAGCCAAGAACCGAACGGCATTCAGTACTTC
CDR3 protein: CASSQEPNGIQYF
V gene: TRBV4-1
D gene: NA
J gene: TRBJ2-4
clone size: NA

CDR3 DNA: TGTGCCAGCAGCTCCAACCCCCCGGGGAGCCCCGAGACCCAGTACTTC
CDR3 protein: CASSSNPPGSPETQYF
V gene: TRBV7-6
D gene: NA
J gene: TRBJ2-5
clone size: once

CDR3 DNA: TGCGCCAGCAGCCAAGCGACAGGCGGCGGGAACACTGAAGCTTTCTTT
CDR3 protein: CASSQATGGGNTEAFF
V gene: TRBV4-1
D gene: NA
J gene: TRBJ1-1
clone size: NA

CDR3 DNA: TGTGCCAGCAGCCAAGATCGTGGCAGGGGGTTAATTGGCTACACCTTC
CDR3 protein: CASSQDRGRGLIGYTF
V gene: TRBV3-1/TRBV3-2
D gene: TRBD1
J gene: TRBJ1-2
clone size: NA

CDR3 DNA: TGTGCCAGCAGTTTACAGCGGCGAGGGGGCACTGAAGCTTTCTTT
CDR3 protein: CASSLQRRGGTEAFF
V gene: TRBV28
D gene: NA
J gene: TRBJ1-1
clone size: NA

CDR3 DNA: TGTGCCAGCAGCTACGGGACAGCAGCCTACGAGCAGTACTTC
CDR3 protein: CASSYGTAAYEQYF
V gene: TRBV11-2
D gene: TRBD1
J gene: TRBJ2-7
clone size: NA

CDR3 DNA: TGCGCCAGCAGTCTGACCAGGGACAATGAGCAGTTCTTC
CDR3 protein: CASSLTRDNEQFF
V gene: TRBV10-1
D gene: NA
J gene: TRBJ2-1
clone size: NA

CDR3 DNA: TGCAGTGCTAGTCCAAACAGGGAAGGAGCTTTCTTT
CDR3 protein: CSASPNREGAFF
V gene: TRBV20-1
D gene: NA
J gene: TRBJ1-1
clone size: NA

CDR3 DNA: TGTGCCAGCACCTGGACAGAAGTTAGCAATCAGCCCCAGCATTTT
CDR3 protein: CASTWTEVSNQPQHF
V gene: TRBV6-5
D gene: NA
J gene: TRBJ1-5
clone size: NA

CDR3 DNA: TGTGCCAGTAGTATAGGACTAGCGGGGTTCACAGATACGCAGTATTTT
CDR3 protein: CASSIGLAGFTDTQYF
V gene: TRBV19
D gene: TRBD2
J gene: TRBJ2-3
clone size: once

CDR3 DNA: TGTGCCAGCGCCTCCGGGACAGGGGTATTTCGAAACACCATATATTTT
CDR3 protein: CASASGTGVFRNTIYF
V gene: TRBV27
D gene: TRBD1
J gene: TRBJ1-3
clone size: NA

CDR3 DNA: TGCGCCAGCAGCCAAGTGCTAGCGGGAGACAATAAGGGGGTTTACGAGCAGTACTTC
CDR3 protein: CASSQVLAGDNKGVYEQYF
V gene: TRBV4-1
D gene: TRBD2
J gene: TRBJ2-7
clone size: NA

CDR3 DNA: TGTGCCTGGAGTGGGCCTAGTAGGGAGACCCAGTACTTC
CDR3 protein: CAWSGPSRETQYF
V gene: TRBV30
D gene: NA
J gene: TRBJ2-5
clone size: NA

CDR3 DNA: TGTGCCAGCAGTCGTGGGCCGATTAATTCACCCCTCCACTTT
CDR3 protein: CASSRGPINSPLHF
V gene: TRBV27
D gene: NA
J gene: TRBJ1-6
clone size: NA

CDR3 DNA: TGTGCCAGCAGCTTGGGAGTTGGACAGTCCTATGGCTACACCTTC
CDR3 protein: CASSLGVGQSYGYTF
V gene: TRBV5-5
D gene: NA
J gene: TRBJ1-2
clone size: NA

CDR3 DNA: TGCGCCAGCAGCTTGGATACAGGGTTACTCGGAAACACCATATATTTT
CDR3 protein: CASSLDTGLLGNTIYF
V gene: TRBV5-1
D gene: NA
J gene: TRBJ1-3
clone size: few

CDR3 DNA: TGTGCCAGCACCCTCGACGGGGTCAGGTACGAGCAGTACTTC
CDR3 protein: CASTLDGVRYEQYF
V gene: TRBV6-5
D gene: NA
J gene: TRBJ2-7
clone size: NA

CDR3 DNA: TGTGCCAGCAGTCGCGGACAGGGAGATTCACCCCTCCACTTT
CDR3 protein: CASSRGQGDSPLHF
V gene: TRBV2
D gene: TRBD1
J gene: TRBJ1-6
clone size: NA

CDR3 DNA: TGTGCCAGCAGTTTACAGATGCGGGCAGATACGCAGTATTTT
CDR3 protein: CASSLQMRADTQYF
V gene: TRBV27
D gene: NA
J gene: TRBJ2-3
clone size: once

CDR3 DNA: TGTGCCAGCAGCTTAGGAGGGATCGGGGGGACTGAAGCTTTCTTT
CDR3 protein: CASSLGGIGGTEAFF
V gene: TRBV7-2
D gene: NA
J gene: TRBJ1-1
clone size: NA

CDR3 DNA: TGTGCCAGCAGCCCCGGTTTAAATGTGAATCAGCCCCAGCATTTT
CDR3 protein: CASSPGLNVNQPQHF
V gene: TRBV7-9
D gene: NA
J gene: TRBJ1-5
clone size: NA